Reported below is one T cell receptor (beta chain). The antigen remains undetermined. The sample originates from a study of shared clonotypes between healthy human individuals. Overall study context: Three plates each covered CD4 naive and memory; CD8 naive two, CD8 memory one.

CDR1 is MNHNS, CDR2 SASEGT, per germline. This CDR3 is built from 13 residues. The V end was cut by 6 bases, the J end by 9 bases, with 15 bases between. The method was immunoSEQ multiplex PCR; TCRdb's version includes in-frame clones alone and lacks a portion of them. The table includes 2 million to 3 million clones, more than 85% detected once. Study findings and constraints: Compared with memory subsets, naive subsets generally had larger estimated richness.

This chain connects TRBV6-1 to TRBJ1-5; D not certain. This clonotype was sampled from a man between 18 and 35 years old in good health. Some clones in this sample may be carry-over from other donors' samples. Source material: naive CD4+ T cells from PBMCs. The subset is: CD45RA+ positively selected. Here the CDR3 reads CASSLTLDGPQHF. The DNA of the CDR3 is TGTGCCAGCAGCCTAACCTTGGACGGGCCCCAGCATTTT.